This entry describes one T cell receptor beta chain. The source of the sample is a study of cytotoxic CD8 clonotypes in ibrutinib-treated CLL. This table comes from immunoSEQ multiplex PCR, and its TCRdb copy is limited to in-frame clones, with some not included. This table has about 160,000 clones, around 84% appearing once. The CDR3 is 13 amino acids. The V end lost 2 bases, the J end lost 3 bases, and 5 bases lay between the germline ends. Germline-derived CDR1 and CDR2 are SGHTA and FQGNSA. This specimen was PBMCs, taken after 12 months of ibrutinib treatment. This clonotype was obtained from a human donor with chronic lymphocytic leukemia. The rearrangement joins TRBV7-2 to TRBJ1-5, with no clear D. As DNA, the CDR3 is TGTGCCAGCAGCTTATCTTACAATCAGCCCCAGCATTTT. It is translated as CASSLSYNQPQHF. Full variable domain (missing parts from reference TRBV7-2 and TRBJ1-5): GAGVSQSPSNKVTEKGKDVELRCDPISGHTALYWYRQSLGQGLEFLIYFQGNSAPDKSGLPSDRFSAERTGGSVSTLTIQRTQQEDSAVYLCASSLSYNQPQHFGDGTRLSIL.